This T cell receptor (beta chain) was sequenced in a study of cytomegalovirus exposure and HLA in healthy donors. The study's findings and limits: Versus the approximately 700-donor mean, an Asian-associated ancestry cluster reportedly showed fewer N-insertions in a later analysis.

In the PCR, 60 Vbeta and 13 Jbeta primers were used. Assay: immunoSEQ multiplex PCR; the TCRdb copy retains only in-frame clones and omits some. This repertoire shows about 200,000 clones, 73% found once; its top ten account for 1.8%. Worth noting for this clone: Its cognate antigen is unknown.

The sequenced material came from PBMCs. The sequence was collected from a woman aged 25 to 45 in good health and CMV-seronegative.

As DNA, the CDR3 is TGTGCCAGCAGCTTCCGTCAGGGCGAGCAGTACTTC. It is translated as CASSFRQGEQYF. The chain is built from TRBV13 and TRBJ2-7, with D possibly being TRBD1 (5 bases). The CDR3 is made up of 12 amino acids. The germline gives CDR1 PRHDT, CDR2 FYEKMQ (reference sequence). Trimming shortened V by 3 bases and J by 6 bases, and 9 bases separated the two germline ends. Drawing the rest from reference TRBV13 and TRBJ2-7, the complete variable domain is AAGVIQSPRHLIKEKRETATLKCYPIPRHDTVYWYQQGPGQDPQFLISFYEKMQSDKGSIPDRFSAQQFSDYHSELNMSSLELGDSALYFCASSFRQGEQYFGPGTRLTVT.